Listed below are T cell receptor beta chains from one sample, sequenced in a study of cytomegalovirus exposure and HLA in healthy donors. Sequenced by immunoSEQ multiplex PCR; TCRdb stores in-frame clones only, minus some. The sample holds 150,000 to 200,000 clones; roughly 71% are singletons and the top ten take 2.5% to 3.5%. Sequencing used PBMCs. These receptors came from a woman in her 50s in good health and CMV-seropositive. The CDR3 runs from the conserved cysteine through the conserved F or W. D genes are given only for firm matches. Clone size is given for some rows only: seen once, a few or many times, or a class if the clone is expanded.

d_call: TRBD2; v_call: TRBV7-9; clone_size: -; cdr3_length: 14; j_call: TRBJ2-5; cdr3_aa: CASSDSGIQETQYF; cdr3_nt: TGTGCCAGCAGTGATAGCGGGATCCAAGAGACCCAGTACTTC
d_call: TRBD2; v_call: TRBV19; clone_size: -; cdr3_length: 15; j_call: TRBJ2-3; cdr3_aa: CASSLRGLGHDTQYF; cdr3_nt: TGTGCCAGTAGTTTGCGGGGACTAGGTCACGATACGCAGTATTTT
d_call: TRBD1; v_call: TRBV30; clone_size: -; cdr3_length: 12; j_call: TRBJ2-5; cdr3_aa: CAGTGGGETQYF; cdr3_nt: TGTGCCGGAACAGGGGGAGGAGAGACCCAGTACTTC
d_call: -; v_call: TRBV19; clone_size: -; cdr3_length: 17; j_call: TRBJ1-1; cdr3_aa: CASSSRQAGVVNTEAFF; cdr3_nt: TGTGCCAGTAGTAGCCGACAGGCGGGGGTCGTGAACACTGAAGCTTTCTTT
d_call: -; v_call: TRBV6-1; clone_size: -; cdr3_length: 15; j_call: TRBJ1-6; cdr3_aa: CASTRQIPLDSPLHF; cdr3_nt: TGTGCCAGCACCCGACAAATCCCCCTGGATTCACCCCTCCACTTT
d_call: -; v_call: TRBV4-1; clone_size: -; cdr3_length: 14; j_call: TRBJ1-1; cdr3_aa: CASSQAAGPREAFF; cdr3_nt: TGCGCCAGCAGCCAGGCCGCAGGGCCCCGTGAAGCTTTCTTT
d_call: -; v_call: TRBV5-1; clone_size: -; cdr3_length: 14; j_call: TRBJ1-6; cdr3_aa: CASSIGSLNSPLHF; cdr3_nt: TGCGCCAGCTCGATAGGGAGCCTCAATTCACCCCTCCACTTT
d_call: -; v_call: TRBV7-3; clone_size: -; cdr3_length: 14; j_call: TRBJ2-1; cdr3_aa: CASSPQRAHNEQFF; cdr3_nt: TGTGCCAGCAGCCCGCAGCGGGCTCACAATGAGCAGTTCTTC
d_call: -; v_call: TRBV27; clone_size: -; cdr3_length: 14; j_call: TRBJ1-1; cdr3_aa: CASSIGQMNTEAFF; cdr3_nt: TGTGCCAGCAGTATCGGACAGATGAACACTGAAGCTTTCTTT
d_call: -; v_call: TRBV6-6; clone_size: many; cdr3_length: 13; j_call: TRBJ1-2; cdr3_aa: CASRKQVLYGYTF; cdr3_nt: TGTGCCAGCAGAAAGCAGGTCCTCTATGGCTACACCTTC
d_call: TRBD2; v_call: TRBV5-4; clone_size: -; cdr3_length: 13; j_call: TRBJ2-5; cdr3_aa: CASSLGLAGGDYF; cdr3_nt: TGTGCCAGCAGCTTGGGACTAGCGGGGGGCGACTACTTC
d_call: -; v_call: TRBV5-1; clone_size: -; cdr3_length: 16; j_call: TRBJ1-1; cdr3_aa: CASSLRGMATNTEAFF; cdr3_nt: TGCGCCAGCAGCTTGCGGGGAATGGCTACGAACACTGAAGCTTTCTTT
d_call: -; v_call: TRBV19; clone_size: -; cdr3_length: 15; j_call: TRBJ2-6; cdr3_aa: CASSIGEVGANVLTF; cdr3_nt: TGTGCCAGTAGTATAGGAGAAGTTGGGGCCAACGTCCTGACTTTC
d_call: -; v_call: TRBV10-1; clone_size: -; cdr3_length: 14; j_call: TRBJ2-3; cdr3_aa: CASSDGLPVDTQYF; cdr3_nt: TGCGCCAGCAGTGACGGACTGCCTGTCGATACGCAGTATTTT
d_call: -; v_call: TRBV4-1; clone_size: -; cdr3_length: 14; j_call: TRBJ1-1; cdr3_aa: CVSSQVRLLGGAFF; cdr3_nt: TGCGTCAGCAGCCAAGTACGACTTCTTGGTGGAGCTTTCTTT
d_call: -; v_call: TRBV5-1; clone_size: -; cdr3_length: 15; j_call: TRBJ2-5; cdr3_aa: CASSFQGFRVETQYF; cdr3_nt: TGCGCCAGCAGCTTCCAGGGATTTAGAGTGGAGACCCAGTACTTC
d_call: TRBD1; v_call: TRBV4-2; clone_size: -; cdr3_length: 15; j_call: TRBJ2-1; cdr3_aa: CASSNDRGVYNEQFF; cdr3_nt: TGTGCCAGCAGCAACGACAGGGGGGTCTACAATGAGCAGTTCTTC
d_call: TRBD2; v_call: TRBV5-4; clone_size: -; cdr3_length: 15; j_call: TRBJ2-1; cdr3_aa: CASSLGLAVNNEQFF; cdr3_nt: TGTGCCAGCAGCCTCGGACTAGCGGTGAACAATGAGCAGTTCTTC
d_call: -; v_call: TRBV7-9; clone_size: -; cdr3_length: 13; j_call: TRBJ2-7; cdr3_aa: CASSLGVGVEQYF; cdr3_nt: TGTGCCAGCAGCTTAGGCGTTGGTGTTGAGCAGTACTTC
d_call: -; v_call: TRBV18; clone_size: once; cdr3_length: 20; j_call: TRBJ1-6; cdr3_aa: CASSPQANSGGSSYNSPLHF; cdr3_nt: TGTGCCAGCTCACCACAAGCTAATAGCGGGGGGAGCTCCTATAATTCACCCCTCCACTTT
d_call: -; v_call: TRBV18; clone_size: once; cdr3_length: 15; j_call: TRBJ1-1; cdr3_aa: CASSPLGGRDTEAFF; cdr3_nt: TGTGCCAGCTCACCCCTAGGTGGGAGGGACACTGAAGCTTTCTTT
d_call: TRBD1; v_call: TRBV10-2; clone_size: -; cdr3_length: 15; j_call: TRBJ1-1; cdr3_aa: CASSSLDRGKGEAFF; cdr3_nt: TGCGCCAGCTCGTCCTTGGACAGGGGGAAGGGTGAAGCTTTCTTT
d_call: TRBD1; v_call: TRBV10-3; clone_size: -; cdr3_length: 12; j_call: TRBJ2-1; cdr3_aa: CASRDRTNEQFF; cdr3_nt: TGTGCCAGCCGGGACAGGACTAATGAGCAGTTCTTC
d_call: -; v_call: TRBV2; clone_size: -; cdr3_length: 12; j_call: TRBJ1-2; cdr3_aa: CASAGGARGYTF; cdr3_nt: TGTGCCAGCGCTGGGGGGGCGAGGGGCTACACCTTC
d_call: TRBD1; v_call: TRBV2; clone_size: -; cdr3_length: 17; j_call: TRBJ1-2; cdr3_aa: CASSEGGSGRGDYGYTF; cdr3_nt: TGTGCCAGCAGTGAAGGGGGGAGCGGCAGGGGGGACTATGGCTACACCTTC
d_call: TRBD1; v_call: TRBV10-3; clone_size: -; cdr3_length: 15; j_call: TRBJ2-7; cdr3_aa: CAISESTGGSYEQYF; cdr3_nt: TGTGCCATCAGTGAGAGTACAGGGGGATCCTACGAGCAGTACTTC
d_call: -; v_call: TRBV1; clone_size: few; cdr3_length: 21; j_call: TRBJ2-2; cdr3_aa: CTSSQRVTRFPDRSNTGELFF; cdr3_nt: TGCACCAGCAGCCAAAGGGTAACGAGATTCCCAGACAGGTCGAACACCGGGGAGCTGTTTTTT
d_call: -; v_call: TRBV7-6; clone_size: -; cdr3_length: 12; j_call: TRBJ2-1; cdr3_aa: CASSHGSDEQFF; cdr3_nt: TGTGCCAGCAGCCACGGGAGCGATGAGCAGTTCTTC
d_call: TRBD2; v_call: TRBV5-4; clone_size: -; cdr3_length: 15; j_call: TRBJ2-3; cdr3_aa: CASKLGLGGPDTQYF; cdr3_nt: TGTGCCAGCAAACTGGGACTAGGGGGGCCAGATACGCAGTATTTT
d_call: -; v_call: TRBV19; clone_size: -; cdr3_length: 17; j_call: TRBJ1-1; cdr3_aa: CASSIERGTRMNTEAFF; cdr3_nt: TGTGCCAGTAGTATCGAAAGGGGGACGAGGATGAACACTGAAGCTTTCTTT
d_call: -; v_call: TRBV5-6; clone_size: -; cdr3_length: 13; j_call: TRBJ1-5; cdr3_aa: CASSPGTNQPQHF; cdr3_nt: TGTGCCAGCAGCCCGGGGACTAATCAGCCCCAGCATTTT
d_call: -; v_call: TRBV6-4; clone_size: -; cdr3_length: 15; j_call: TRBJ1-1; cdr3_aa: CASSPSSLGNTEAFF; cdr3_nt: TGTGCCAGCAGTCCCTCGTCCCTCGGGAACACTGAAGCTTTCTTT
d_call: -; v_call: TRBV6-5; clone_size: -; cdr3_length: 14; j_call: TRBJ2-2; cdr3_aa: CASRRGGPTGELFF; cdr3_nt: TGTGCCAGCAGACGAGGGGGTCCCACCGGGGAGCTGTTTTTT
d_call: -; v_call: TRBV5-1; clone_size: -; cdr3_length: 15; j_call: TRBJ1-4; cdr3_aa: CASSLALWGDEKLFF; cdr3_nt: TGCGCCAGCAGCTTGGCTTTGTGGGGCGATGAAAAACTGTTTTTT
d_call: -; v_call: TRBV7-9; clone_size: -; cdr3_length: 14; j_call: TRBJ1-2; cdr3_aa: CASSPPGGLYGYTF; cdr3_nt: TGTGCCAGCAGCCCCCCGGGAGGCCTCTATGGCTACACCTTC
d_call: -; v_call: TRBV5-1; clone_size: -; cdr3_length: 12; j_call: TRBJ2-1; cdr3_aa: CASSPRNNEQFF; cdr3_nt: TGCGCCAGCAGCCCGCGCAACAATGAGCAGTTCTTC
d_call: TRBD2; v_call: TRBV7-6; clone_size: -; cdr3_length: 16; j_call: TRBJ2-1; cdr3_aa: CASSSVAGGQGNEQFF; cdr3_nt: TGTGCCAGCAGCTCCGTAGCGGGGGGGCAAGGCAATGAGCAGTTCTTC
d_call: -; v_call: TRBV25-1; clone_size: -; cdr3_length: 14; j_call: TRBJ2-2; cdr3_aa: CASPVGRRTGELFF; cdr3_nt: TGTGCCAGCCCCGTGGGGCGGCGCACCGGGGAGCTGTTTTTT
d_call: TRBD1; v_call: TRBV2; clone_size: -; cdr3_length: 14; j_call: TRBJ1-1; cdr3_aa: CASTRGTGSTEAFF; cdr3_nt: TGTGCCAGCACCAGAGGGACAGGGAGCACTGAAGCTTTCTTT
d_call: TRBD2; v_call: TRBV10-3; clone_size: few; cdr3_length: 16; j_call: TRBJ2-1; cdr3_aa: CAISEPIAGSNNEQFF; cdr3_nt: TGTGCCATCAGTGAGCCAATAGCGGGATCGAACAATGAGCAGTTCTTC
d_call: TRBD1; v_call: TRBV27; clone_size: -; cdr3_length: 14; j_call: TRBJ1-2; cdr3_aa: CASSPIQGDYGYTF; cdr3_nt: TGTGCCAGCAGTCCTATCCAGGGGGACTATGGCTACACCTTC
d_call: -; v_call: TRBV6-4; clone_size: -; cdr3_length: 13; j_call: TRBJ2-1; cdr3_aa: CASSDRSSGEQFF; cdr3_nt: TGTGCCAGCAGTGACCGTAGTAGCGGTGAGCAGTTCTTC
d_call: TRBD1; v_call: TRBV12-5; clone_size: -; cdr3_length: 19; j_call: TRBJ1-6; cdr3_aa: CASGLVTGDLSSYNSPLHF; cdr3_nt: TGTGCTAGTGGTTTGGTGACAGGGGACCTAAGCTCCTATAATTCACCCCTCCACTTT
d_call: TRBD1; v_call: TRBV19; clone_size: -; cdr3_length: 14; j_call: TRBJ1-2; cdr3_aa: CASSINRGNYGYTF; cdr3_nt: TGTGCCAGTAGTATAAACAGGGGCAACTATGGCTACACCTTC
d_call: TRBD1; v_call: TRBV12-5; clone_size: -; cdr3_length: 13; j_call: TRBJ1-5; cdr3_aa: CASAGTGVQPQHF; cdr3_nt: TGTGCTAGTGCCGGGACAGGGGTTCAGCCCCAGCATTTT
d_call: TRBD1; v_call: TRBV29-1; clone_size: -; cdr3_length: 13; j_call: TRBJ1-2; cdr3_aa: CSVDTGGARGYTF; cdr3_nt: TGCAGCGTTGATACAGGGGGCGCGCGGGGCTACACCTTC
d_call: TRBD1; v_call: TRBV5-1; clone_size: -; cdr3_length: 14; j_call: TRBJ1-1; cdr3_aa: CASSLTGGNTEAFF; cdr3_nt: TGCGCCAGCAGCCTGACAGGGGGGAACACTGAAGCTTTCTTT
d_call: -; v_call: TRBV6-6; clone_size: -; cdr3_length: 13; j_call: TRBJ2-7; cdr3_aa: CASSYSTGPEQYF; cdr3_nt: TGTGCCAGCAGTTACTCCACAGGGCCCGAGCAGTACTTC
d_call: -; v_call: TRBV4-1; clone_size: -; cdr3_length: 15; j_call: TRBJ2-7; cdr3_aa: CASSPGLTSSYEQYF; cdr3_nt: TGCGCCAGCAGCCCTGGACTGACAAGCTCCTACGAGCAGTACTTC
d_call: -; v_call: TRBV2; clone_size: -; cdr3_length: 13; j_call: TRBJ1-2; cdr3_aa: CASSDSAGYGYTF; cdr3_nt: TGTGCCAGCTCGGACAGTGCCGGGTATGGCTACACCTTC
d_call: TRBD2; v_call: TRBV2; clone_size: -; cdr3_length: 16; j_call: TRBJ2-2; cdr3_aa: CAYSPGSGGGTGELFF; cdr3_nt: TGTGCCTACAGCCCTGGGAGCGGGGGAGGGACCGGGGAGCTGTTTTTT
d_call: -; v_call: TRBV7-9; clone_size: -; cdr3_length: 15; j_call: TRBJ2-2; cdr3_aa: CASSSPGTRAGELFF; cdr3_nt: TGTGCCAGCAGCTCCCCCGGGACAAGGGCCGGGGAGCTGTTTTTT
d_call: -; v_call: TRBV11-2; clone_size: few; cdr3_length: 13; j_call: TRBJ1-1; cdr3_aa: CASSLTGNTEAFF; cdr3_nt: TGTGCCAGCAGCTTAACTGGGAACACTGAAGCTTTCTTT